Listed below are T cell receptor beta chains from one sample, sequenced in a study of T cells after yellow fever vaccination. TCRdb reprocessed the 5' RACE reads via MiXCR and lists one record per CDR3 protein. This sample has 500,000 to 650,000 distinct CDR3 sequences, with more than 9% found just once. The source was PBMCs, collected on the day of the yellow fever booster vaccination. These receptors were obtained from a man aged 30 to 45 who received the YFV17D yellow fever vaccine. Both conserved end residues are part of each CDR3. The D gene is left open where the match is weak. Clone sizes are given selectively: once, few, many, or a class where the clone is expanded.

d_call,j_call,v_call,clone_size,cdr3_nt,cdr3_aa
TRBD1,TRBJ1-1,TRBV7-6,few,TGTGCCAGCAGCTCTGACAGGGTTATATCCACTGAAGCTTTCTTT,CASSSDRVISTEAFF
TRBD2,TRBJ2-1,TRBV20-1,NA,TGCAGTGCTCGAGACGTACGGGAGGGCCCTGACAATGAGCAGTTCTTC,CSARDVREGPDNEQFF
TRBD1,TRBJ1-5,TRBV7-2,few,TGTGCCAGCAGCTTAGGCAGGGGGCGGGCTCAGCCCCAGCATTTT,CASSLGRGRAQPQHF
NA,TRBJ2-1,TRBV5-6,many,TGTGCCAGCAGCTCCCACCTTAGCGGAATCCACAATGAGCAGTTCTTC,CASSSHLSGIHNEQFF
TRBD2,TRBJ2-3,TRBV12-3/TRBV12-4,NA,TGTGCCAGCAGCCGGACTAGCGGGATCGCAGATACGCAGTATTTT,CASSRTSGIADTQYF
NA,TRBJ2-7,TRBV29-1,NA,TGCAGCGTTGAAGCCCTACAGAACGAGCAGTACTTC,CSVEALQNEQYF
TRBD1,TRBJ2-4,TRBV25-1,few,TGTGCCAGCAGTGGGGGGACAGTAGCCAAAAACATTCAGTACTTC,CASSGGTVAKNIQYF
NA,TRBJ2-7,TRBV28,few,TGTGCCAGCAGTTTAGTGGGGGGGCGCTACGAGCAGTACTTC,CASSLVGGRYEQYF
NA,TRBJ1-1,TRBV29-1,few,TGCAGCGTTACCGACAGGCCGAACACTGAAGCTTTCTTT,CSVTDRPNTEAFF
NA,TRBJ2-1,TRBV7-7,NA,TGTGCTAGCAGCCCCGGGCACGCGGTCGATGAGCAGTTCTTC,CASSPGHAVDEQFF
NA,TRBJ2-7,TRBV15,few,TGTGCCACCAGCGGAGGTGCTCTCGGAGCCGAGCAGTACTTC,CATSGGALGAEQYF
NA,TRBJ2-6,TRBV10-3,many,TGTGCCACCGCCGTGGCAGGGAGTTCTGGGGCCAACGTCCTGACTTTC,CATAVAGSSGANVLTF
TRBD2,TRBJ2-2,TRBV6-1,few,TGTGCCAGCAGGGCCGGGACTAGAAACACCGGGGAGCTGTTTTTT,CASRAGTRNTGELFF
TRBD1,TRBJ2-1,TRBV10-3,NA,TGTGCCATCAGTGACCTTAGCCGGGACAGGGTCGGGAATGAGCAGTTCTTC,CAISDLSRDRVGNEQFF
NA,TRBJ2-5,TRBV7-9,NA,TGTGCCAGCAGCTTAGTGGGGACCCAAGAGACCCAGTACTTC,CASSLVGTQETQYF
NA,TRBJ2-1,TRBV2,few,TGTGCCAGCAGGCCCGAGAGTGGTGAGCAGTTCTTC,CASRPESGEQFF
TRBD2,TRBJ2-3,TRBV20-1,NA,TGCTGTGCTAGAGATCAATTACTAGCGGGGACAGATACGCAGTATTTT,CCARDQLLAGTDTQYF
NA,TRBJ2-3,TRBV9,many,TGTGCCAGCAGCGTAGACAGGGCCACAGATACGCAGTATTTT,CASSVDRATDTQYF
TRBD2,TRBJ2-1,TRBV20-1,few,TGCAGTGCTAGAGCTGGTAGCGGGGGGTCCTACAATGAGCAGTTCTTC,CSARAGSGGSYNEQFF
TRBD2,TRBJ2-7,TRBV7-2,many,TGTGCCAGCAGCTTGTTGGCGGGAGATTTGTACTTC,CASSLLAGDLYF
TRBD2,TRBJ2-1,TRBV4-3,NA,TGCGCCAGCAGCCAAGTCCCGACTAGCGGGAGAGCCAATGAGCAGTTCTTC,CASSQVPTSGRANEQFF